Below are 14 T cell receptor beta chains sequenced from a single sample in a study of CD4 T cells in relation to SARS-CoV-2 and coronaviruses. Unexposed donor CD4+ T cells date from about 2011-2018, before the COVID-19 pandemic. The cells were cultured for less than twelve days before CD4+ T cells were isolated. Their cognate antigens are unknown. The data were produced by immunoSEQ multiplex PCR, yet TCRdb's version contains in-frame clones alone and is incomplete. Here the sample spans about 25,000 clones, over 65% being singletons. The sample taken for sequencing was CD4+ T cells from PBMCs, cultured in vitro. The origin of the receptors is a human donor in good health.

This clone was counted a single time. This chain links TRBV19 with TRBJ2-3; a weak D match, TRBD1 (5 bases). Germline values: CDR1 LNHDA, CDR2 SQIVND (reference sequence). CDR3 length: 14 residues. V lost 2 bases, J lost 6 bases, and 12 bases lay in between. CDR3 region: CASSINRGLDTQYF. The CDR3 DNA reads as TGTGCCAGTAGTATAAATAGGGGTTTGGATACGCAGTATTTT.

V gene TRBV6-5 combines with J gene TRBJ1-2, with D tentatively TRBD1 (6 bases). CDR3 length: 12 residues. The V gene's germline CDR1 is MNHEY and CDR2 SVGAGI. V shed 7 bases and J shed 4 bases, with 10 bases lying between them. The CDR3 loop is CASTEQGYGYTF. The CDR3 bases are TGTGCCAGCACCGAACAGGGCTATGGCTACACCTTC.

On this clone itself: A junction end diverges from the germline sequence, so it may reflect a read error. The V gene is TRBV6-6, the J gene TRBJ2-5, with D tentatively TRBD1 (5 bases). The CDR3 is 12 residues long. CDR1 MNHNY and CDR2 SVGAGI come from the germline V gene (reference sequence). CDR3 amino acids: CASSRPGSRGDF. The CDR3 nucleotides read TGTGCCAGCAGCCGCCCAGGGTCGAGAGGAGACTTC.

The CDR3 sequence: CASSTTGGEGNQPQHF. Here the CDR3 DNA reads TGTGCCAGTAGTACGACAGGGGGCGAAGGCAATCAGCCCCAGCATTTT. The rearrangement uses TRBV19 and TRBJ1-5, with 10 bases lining up with TRBD1. The V gene end was trimmed by 4 bases and the J gene end by 2 bases; junction bases not matched to a gene: 5. CDR3 length equals 16 residues. Germline CDR1 and CDR2: LNHDA and SQIVND (reference sequence).

The rearrangement joins TRBV6-2 or TRBV6-3 to TRBJ1-5; no definite D call. Trimming stripped 0 bases from V and 0 bases from J, with 6 bases between. The CDR3 sequence is 15 residues long. CDR1 and CDR2 from the germline V gene are MNHEY and SVGEGT. CDR3 region: CASSYSRYSNQPQHF. The CDR3 DNA sequence: TGTGCCAGCAGTTACTCCAGATATAGCAATCAGCCCCAGCATTTT.

The chain has TRBV10-2 and TRBJ2-1; perhaps TRBD2 as D (5 bases). The germline CDR1 and CDR2 sequences are WSHSY and SAAADI. V was cut by 0 bases and J by 3 bases, with 9 bases left in between. This CDR3 is built from 15 residues. This CDR3 is CASSESPGNYNEQFF. DNA for the CDR3: TGCGCCAGCAGTGAGTCGCCGGGGAACTACAATGAGCAGTTCTTC.

The chain is built from TRBV7-9 and TRBJ2-7, with 7 bases fitting TRBD1. Germline V gives CDR1 SEHNR, CDR2 FQNEAQ (reference sequence). J gave up 7 bases and V 4 bases, and 13 bases lay outside the gene matches. CDR3 length: 15 residues. CDR3 nucleotides: TGTGCCAGCAGCTCACGACAGGGATATAGGAAGGAGCAGTACTTC. This gives the protein CASSSRQGYRKEQYF.

The chain carries TRBV12-5 and TRBJ1-1; no definite D call. Between the trimmed V and J ends, which lost 4 bases and 0 bases, there was a span of 6 bases. The CDR3 is 13 amino acids. Germline-derived CDR1 and CDR2 are LGHNT and FRNRAP. CDR3 amino acids: CASGSPLNTEAFF. DNA of the CDR3: TGTGCTAGTGGTTCCCCTTTGAACACTGAAGCTTTCTTT.

This chain joins TRBV6-2 or TRBV6-3 and TRBJ1-2, with a weak D call TRBD1 (6 bases). V was clipped by 4 bases and J by 4 bases, with 16 bases between them. The CDR3 has 15 amino acids. The germline gives CDR1 MNHEY, CDR2 SVGEGT. CDR3 in amino acids: CASSSQTQGIYGYTF. For the CDR3, the DNA is TGTGCCAGCAGTTCCCAGACACAGGGAATCTATGGCTACACCTTC.

The chain uses TRBV14 and TRBJ2-5; TRBD1 matches 8 bases. The V gene end was trimmed by 4 bases and the J gene end by 2 bases; junction bases not matched to a gene: 18. This CDR3 contains 19 residues. Germline V gene data show CDR1 as SGHDN and CDR2 as FVKESK. In DNA, the CDR3 is TGTGCCAGCAGCCGCAGGCCTTGGGGCAGGGGGCTCCTACAAGAGACCCAGTACTTC. Amino acids: CASSRRPWGRGLLQETQYF.

The chain joins TRBV5-1 to TRBJ2-7; D possibly corresponds to TRBD1 (5 bases). Germline CDR1 reads SGHRS; CDR2 reads YFSETQ. Trimming removed 1 base at V and 0 bases at J, with 14 bases between. The CDR3 has 16 amino acids. The DNA for the CDR3 is TGCGCCAGCAGCTTGTGGCGAGGCCAGGGCTCCTACGAGCAGTACTTC. This translates into CASSLWRGQGSYEQYF.

The V call is TRBV7-9, the J call TRBJ1-1; TRBD1 matches 9 bases. Germline loops: CDR1 SEHNR, CDR2 FQNEAQ (reference sequence). The CDR3 consists of 16 residues. The trim removed 4 bases at V and 4 bases at J, leaving 10 bases unmatched. CDR3 coding DNA: TGTGCCAGCAGCTCTTCAGGACAGGGGATAGTCACTGAAGCTTTCTTT. Translating gives CASSSSGQGIVTEAFF.

The chain links TRBV5-4 to TRBJ1-6; D ambiguous. The V end was cut by 4 bases, the J end by 7 bases, with 18 bases between. This CDR3 spans 16 amino acids. Germline V gene data show CDR1 as SGHNT and CDR2 as YYREEE (reference sequence). CDR3 sequence: CASSTLDNYANSPLHF. DNA for the CDR3: TGTGCCAGCAGCACGCTCGACAACTACGCAAATTCACCCCTCCACTTT.

The CDR3 spells CASSPGQENLQYF. CDR3 nucleotides: TGTGCCAGCAGCCCCGGACAGGAGAACCTTCAGTACTTC. The J gene is TRBJ2-4, the V gene TRBV12-3 or TRBV12-4, with 7 bases fitting TRBD1. V dropped 6 bases and J dropped 11; count of bases not matched to a gene: 10. CDR3 length equals 13 residues.